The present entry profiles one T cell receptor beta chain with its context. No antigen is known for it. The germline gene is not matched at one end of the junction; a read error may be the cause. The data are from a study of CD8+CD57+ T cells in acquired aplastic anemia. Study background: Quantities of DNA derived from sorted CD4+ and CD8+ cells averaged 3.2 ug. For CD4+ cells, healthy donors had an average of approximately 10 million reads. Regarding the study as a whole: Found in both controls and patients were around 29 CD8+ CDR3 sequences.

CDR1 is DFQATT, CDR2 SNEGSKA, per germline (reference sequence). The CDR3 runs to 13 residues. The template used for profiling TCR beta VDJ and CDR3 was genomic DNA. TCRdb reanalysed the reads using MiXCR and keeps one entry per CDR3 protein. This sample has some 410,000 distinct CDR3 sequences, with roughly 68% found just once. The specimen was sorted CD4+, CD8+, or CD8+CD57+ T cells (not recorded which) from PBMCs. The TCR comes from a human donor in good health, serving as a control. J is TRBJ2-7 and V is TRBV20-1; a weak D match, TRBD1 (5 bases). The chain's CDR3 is CSVSKTGSYKQYF. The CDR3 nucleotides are TGCAGTGTTTCGAAAACAGGCTCCTACAAGCAGTACTTC.